The 24 T cell receptor beta chains listed next were all sequenced from one sample in a study of identical twins. TCRdb itself ran the 5' RACE reads through MiXCR, one entry per CDR3 protein. The data show 650,000 to 800,000 distinct CDR3 sequences, more than 6.5% seen once. The data were also submitted as part of a second study, on yellow fever vaccine responses in identical twins.

Sequencing was carried out using PBMCs. The receptors originated from a young woman in good health.

This clonotype was found many times. The chain recombines TRBV15 with TRBJ2-1; the match to TRBD2 covers 8 bases. The germline CDR1 and CDR2 sequences are LNHNV and YYDKDF (reference sequence). The length of the CDR3 is 12 residues. Losses at the gene ends were 0 bases for V and 14 bases for J; bases not matched to a gene: 3. CDR3 sequence: CATSRDRREEFF. The CDR3 DNA reads as TGTGCCACCAGCAGAGATCGGCGGGAGGAGTTCTTC.

This clonotype turned up a few times. The rearrangement joins TRBV2 to TRBJ1-2; 8 bases map to TRBD1. Germline loops: CDR1 SNHLY, CDR2 FYNNEI. CDR3 size: 15 residues. V trimming: 4 bases; J trimming: 6 bases; junction bases outside the gene matches: 10. The CDR3 sequence: CASSAGQGLNDGYTF. The CDR3 DNA follows: TGTGCCAGCAGTGCCGGACAGGGACTAAATGATGGCTACACCTTC.

This clonotype was recorded many times. The chain has TRBV7-9 and TRBJ1-1, with D possibly TRBD1 on 6 matching bases. Germline lookup yields CDR1 SEHNR and CDR2 FQNEAQ (reference sequence). V lost 6 bases to trimming and J lost 0 bases, with 20 bases between them. The CDR3 covers 17 residues. The DNA of the CDR3 is TGTGCCAGCAGACCGTCAGGACAGCGAGTTATGAACACTGAAGCTTTCTTT. Translated: CASRPSGQRVMNTEAFF.

This clonotype has just a few counts. The chain has TRBV7-6 and TRBJ2-2, with 10 bases identical to TRBD2. CDR1 is SGHVS and CDR2 is FNYEAQ in the germline V gene. CDR3 length: 17 residues. Trimming took 3 bases from V and 0 from J; bases not matched to a gene: 4. The CDR3 nucleotides read TGTGCCAGCAGCTTCCCCACTAGCGGGACGAACACCGGGGAGCTGTTTTTT. Its translation is CASSFPTSGTNTGELFF.

This clonotype was observed at least ten times. This chain joins TRBV27 and TRBJ2-1; D remains ambiguous. V was shortened by 8 bases and J by 2 bases, with 13 bases between the two germline ends. Germline V CDR1 and CDR2: MNHEY, SMNVEV (reference sequence). The CDR3 consists of 14 residues. CDR3: CASRIGQAYNEQFF. The CDR3 DNA is TGTGCCAGCCGGATCGGGCAGGCCTACAATGAGCAGTTCTTC.

This clonotype has only one observation. Germline is not matched at one junction end, which may reflect a read error. This sequence joins TRBV10-3 and TRBJ2-7; 8 bases agree with TRBD1. The CDR3 consists of 13 residues. CDR1 is ENHRY and CDR2 is SYGVKD in the germline V gene. The CDR3 region is CAITEIDRGPQYF. CDR3 DNA sequence: TGTGCCATCACTGAGATTGACAGGGGACCGCAGTACTTC.

Only a few counts were recorded for this clonotype. V is TRBV2 and J is TRBJ1-4, with a possible D match to TRBD1 (5 bases). The CDR3 has 13 residues. The V end was cut by 4 bases, the J end by 6 bases, with 9 bases between. Germline CDR1 reads SNHLY; CDR2 reads FYNNEI. CDR3 DNA sequence: TGTGCCAGCAGTGCGGGGGTTTATGAAAAACTGTTTTTT. This translates into CASSAGVYEKLFF.

The DNA of the CDR3 is TGTGCCAGCAGCTTAGAGACCGGCGGAGGTTCCGCGTTGTATTTT. Its translation is CASSLETGGGSALYF. V is TRBV7-9 and J is TRBJ2-3; D is perhaps TRBD2 (5 bases). The V end was cut by 1 base, the J end by 14 bases, with 22 bases between. The CDR3 contains 15 residues. Germline V gene sequence: CDR1 SEHNR, CDR2 FQNEAQ (reference sequence). Based on the CDR3 plus reference TRBV7-9 and TRBJ2-3, the full variable domain is DTGVSQNPRHKITKRGQNVTFRCDPISEHNRLYWYRQTLGQGPEFLTYFQNEAQLEKSRLLSDRFSAERPKGSFSTLEIQRTEQGDSAMYLCASSLETGGGSALYFGPGTRLTVL.

The sample holds many counts of this clonotype. The CDR3 sequence: CASSPPGSGANVLTF. The CDR3 DNA reads TGTGCCAGCAGTCCCCCCGGTTCTGGGGCCAACGTCCTGACTTTC. The chain has TRBV6-1 and TRBJ2-6; the D is unclear. The CDR3 is made up of 15 amino acids. V was clipped by 5 bases and J by 1 base, with 9 bases between them. Per germline, CDR1 MNHNS and CDR2 SASEGT.

This clonotype was found a few times. The DNA of the CDR3 is TGCGCCAGCAGCGCGCCCGACAGGGGGACCTACGAGCAGTACTTC. Its protein product is CASSAPDRGTYEQYF. The V and J genes are TRBV4-1 and TRBJ2-7, with 9 bases aligning to TRBD1. Germline CDR1 and CDR2: MGHRA and YSYEKL. The CDR3 has 15 residues. The V and J ends lost 5 bases and 2 bases, in that order; junction bases with no gene match: 7.

This clonotype came up many times. The chain uses TRBV3-1 and TRBJ2-1; TRBD2 might be the D (6 bases). Germline lookup yields CDR1 LGHDT and CDR2 YNNKEL (reference sequence). The CDR3 is made up of 17 amino acids. Trimming took 0 bases from V and 2 from J, leaving 14 bases between them. CDR3 sequence reads: CASSQDTGGTAYNEQFF. The CDR3 DNA reads TGTGCCAGCAGCCAAGATACCGGCGGGACGGCCTACAATGAGCAGTTCTTC.

This clonotype was seen ten or more times. The CDR3: CSVLWDGTYEQYF. In nucleotides, the CDR3 is TGCAGCGTTCTGTGGGACGGAACCTACGAGCAGTACTTC. V gene TRBV29-1 combines with J gene TRBJ2-7; perhaps D is TRBD1 or TRBD2 (5 bases each). V lost 5 bases and J lost 2, with 13 bases in between. The CDR3 consists of 13 residues. Germline assignment: CDR1 SQVTM and CDR2 ANQGSEA.

This clonotype was observed a few times. The chain links TRBV7-2 to TRBJ2-7, with D possibly matching TRBD2 (5 bases). V lost 1 base and J lost 1, with 14 bases in between. The CDR3 has 16 residues. Germline CDR1 SGHTA, CDR2 FQGNSA. The CDR3, as DNA: TGTGCCAGCAGCTTAGACAGCGGCCTGGTTTCCTACGAGCAGTACTTC. Protein product: CASSLDSGLVSYEQYF.

CDR3 sequence (DNA): TGTGCCAGCAGTCCCGGGACAGTAGAGACCCAGTACTTC. This translates into CASSPGTVETQYF. The chain links TRBV6-1 to TRBJ2-5, with 7 bases identical to TRBD1. V trimming: 5 bases; J trimming: 4 bases; junction bases outside the gene matches: 4. The germline V gene encodes CDR1 MNHNS and CDR2 SASEGT. This CDR3 comprises 13 residues.

In this sample, this clonotype turned up many times. This chain connects TRBV6-1 to TRBJ2-1, with a tentative D call TRBD1 (6 bases). There are 15 residues in the CDR3. CDR1 MNHNS and CDR2 SASEGT come from the germline V gene. Trimming removed 6 bases at V and 4 bases at J, with 16 bases between. The CDR3 here is CASSSTGHGYNEQFF. The CDR3, as DNA: TGTGCCAGCAGCTCTACGGGACACGGTTACAATGAGCAGTTCTTC.

This sequence joins TRBV5-1 and TRBJ2-3; perhaps TRBD2 as D (5 bases). Trimming removed 4 bases from V and 3 bases from J, with 18 bases in between. CDR1 and CDR2 from the germline V gene are SGHRS and YFSETQ. This CDR3 comprises 16 residues. CDR3 bases: TGCGCCAGCAGCGCTGGACTTACCCCTTCGACAGATACGCAGTATTTT. Its protein is CASSAGLTPSTDTQYF.

This clonotype was observed a few times. The chain is built from TRBV5-1 and TRBJ2-5; perhaps TRBD2 as D (5 bases). V was pared by 2 bases and J by 4 bases, with 12 bases between. Per germline, CDR1 SGHRS and CDR2 YFSETQ. The CDR3 is 14 amino acids. The CDR3 sequence: CASSLEGNPETQYF. CDR3 DNA: TGCGCCAGCAGCTTAGAGGGCAACCCAGAGACCCAGTACTTC.

This clonotype has ten or more counts. The chain is built from TRBV5-1 and TRBJ1-1; D is unclear. The germline V gene has CDR1 SGHRS and CDR2 YFSETQ. Trimming stripped 4 bases from V and 1 base from J, with 17 bases between. This CDR3 contains 16 residues. The CDR3 DNA reads TGCGCCAGCAGCCGCGGCAGCCGGGGTACGAACACTGAAGCTTTCTTT. It encodes CASSRGSRGTNTEAFF.

This clonotype was found many times. The gene calls are TRBV5-1 and TRBJ2-5; no reliable D call. The CDR3 loop spans 16 amino acids. The ends were cut back, 0 bases at V and 5 bases at J, with 17 bases in the middle. Germline values: CDR1 SGHRS, CDR2 YFSETQ. CDR3 bases: TGCGCCAGCAGCTTGGATCCGGACGTTGATTTGGAGACCCAGTACTTC. Translating gives CASSLDPDVDLETQYF.

Notes on this clonotype: The junction shows a germline mismatch at one end, possibly a read error. The J gene is TRBJ2-1, the V gene TRBV6-1; possibly TRBD1 for D (6 bases). The CDR3 is made up of 14 amino acids. Germline loops: CDR1 MNHNS, CDR2 SASEGT. CDR3 sequence: CASSQGLGQSERFF. The CDR3, as DNA: TGTGCCAGCAGCCAGGGGCTCGGCCAGAGTGAGCGGTTCTTC.

V gene TRBV24-1 combines with J gene TRBJ2-1; 7 nucleotides match TRBD2. The V segment lost 3 bases and the J segment 5 bases; nucleotides outside the gene matches: 9. The CDR3 covers 16 residues. In germline, CDR1 is KGHDR, CDR2 SFDVKD. The DNA for the CDR3 is TGTGCCACCAGTGATCCCCCGGCTAGCGGAGACAATGAGCAGTTCTTC. Encoded protein: CATSDPPASGDNEQFF.

The CDR3 bases are TGTGCCAGCAGTTACTCGGGGGAGACCAATTCACCCCTCCACTTT. Its protein product is CASSYSGETNSPLHF. The chain couples TRBV6-5 to TRBJ1-6, with D tentatively TRBD1 (5 bases). There are 15 residues in the CDR3. V lost 0 bases to trimming and J lost 7 bases, with 10 bases between them. CDR1 is MNHEY and CDR2 is SVGAGI in the germline V gene.

This sequence joins TRBV7-9 and TRBJ2-7; D call uncertain. The V gene lost 2 bases and the J gene lost 5 bases, with 19 bases spanning the gap. This CDR3 is 16 amino acids long. CDR1 and CDR2 from the germline V gene are SEHNR and FQNEAQ (reference sequence). CDR3 protein: CASSLIRTAGGNEQYF. The CDR3 nucleotides are TGTGCCAGCAGCTTAATCCGGACGGCAGGTGGCAACGAGCAGTACTTC.

At least ten counts were recorded for this clonotype. The rearrangement joins TRBV5-1 to TRBJ2-1; the match to TRBD2 covers 7 bases. Germline loops: CDR1 SGHRS, CDR2 YFSETQ. This CDR3 has 16 amino acids. The V and J ends lost 0 bases and 4 bases, in that order; junction bases with no gene match: 7. Here the CDR3 DNA reads TGCGCCAGCAGCTTGGGATGGGCGGGAGTGTACAATGAGCAGTTCTTC. Its protein product is CASSLGWAGVYNEQFF.